This T cell receptor beta chain was sequenced in a study of T cells in localized non-small cell lung cancer. Profiling relied on immunoSEQ multiplex PCR, and the TCRdb table lists in-frame clones only, not all of them. The top ten hold over 10% of the sample, which has 25,000 to 30,000 clones, more than 70% seen once. V lost 3 bases and J 2 bases, leaving 18 bases between the germline ends. Germline lookup yields CDR1 KGHSH and CDR2 LQKENI. CDR3 size: 17 residues. The source was peripheral blood, collected before any cancer treatment. This rearrangement joins TRBV18 to TRBJ2-3, with D possibly called TRBD1 or TRBD2 (5 bases each). The origin of this receptor is a female donor older than 55 with stage III squamous cell lung carcinoma. The CDR3 bases are TGTGCCAGCTCACCGGTCGTGGGGGAGAGGGACACAGATACGCAGTATTTT. Translated, it gives CASSPVVGERDTDTQYF.